This T cell receptor (beta chain) derives from a study of radiation and T cells in renal cell carcinoma. Across the study: Nephrectomy followed 15 Gy stereotactic body radiation by 4 weeks. Regarding the study as a whole: No pretreatment tumor biopsies were available for baseline clonotypes. From baseline, blood top tumor clonotypes peaked at 2 weeks post-radiation.

As concerns this clone: Its matching antigen is unknown.

As for time point: baseline pretreatment blood. Treatment of the sample: 15 Gy SBRT to primary tumor, nephrectomy 4 weeks later. Blood was sampled at baseline, 2 weeks and 4 weeks after SBRT. The CDR3 length is 22 residues. From germline, CDR1 is LNHDA and CDR2 SQIVND (reference sequence). V lost 7 bases and J lost 3; bases outside the gene matches: 31. Clones were sequenced by immunoSEQ multiplex PCR, and TCRdb holds only the in-frame ones, with some missing. Here the sample spans roughly 120,000 clones, 80% to 85% being singletons. The sequenced sample was blood, obtained from a patient whose treatment included radiotherapy and nephrectomy. V is TRBV19 and J is TRBJ1-1; 8 positions match TRBD1. This TCR was recovered from a woman aged 55-70 years with renal cell carcinoma. The CDR3 DNA follows: TGTGCCAGTACCCGGATACCGAACGCAGGGGGCGATAGTAGTTATAGACACACTGAAGCTTTCTTT. It yields the protein CASTRIPNAGGDSSYRHTEAFF.